Shown below are 25 T cell receptor beta chains from a single sample sequenced in a study of blood T cell repertoires in COVID-19. This table comes from immunoSEQ multiplex PCR, and its TCRdb copy is limited to in-frame clones, with some not included. Of hundreds of thousands of clones listed, 85% to 90% are singletons. Sequencing was performed on peripheral blood. The origin of the receptors is a woman aged 25 to 39 with acute or convalescent COVID-19.

V is TRBV11-3 and J is TRBJ2-1, with 12 bases lining up with TRBD2. The ends lost 1 base at V and 2 bases at J; junction bases unmatched: 0. The germline gives CDR1 SGHNT, CDR2 YENEEA. The CDR3 is 16 residues long. In DNA, the CDR3 is TGTGCCAGCAGCTTAGCTAGCGGGGGGGCCTACAATGAGCAGTTCTTC. Protein: CASSLASGGAYNEQFF. The full variable domain, its missing parts supplied by reference TRBV11-3 and TRBJ2-1, is EAGVVQSPRYKIIEKKQPVAFWCNPISGHNTLYWYLQNLGQGPELLIRYENEEAVDDSQLPKDRFSAERLKGVDSTLKIQPAELGDSAVYLCASSLASGGAYNEQFFGPGTRLTVL.

The V and J genes are TRBV5-8 and TRBJ1-2, with 9 bases matching TRBD1. CDR1 SGHTS and CDR2 YDEGEE come from the germline V gene. V gave up 5 bases and J gave up 4 bases; unmatched junction bases: 3. The CDR3 covers 13 residues. The CDR3 reads CASRQTGGYGYTF. Here the CDR3 DNA reads TGTGCCAGCAGGCAGACAGGGGGCTATGGCTACACCTTC.

This clone came up once. The genes are TRBV3-1 (or the pseudogene TRBV3-2) and TRBJ2-1; 12 bases align to TRBD2. This CDR3 is 16 amino acids long. Trimming removed 2 bases from V and 6 bases from J; junction bases left unmatched: 5. Germline CDR1 is LGHDT and CDR2 is YNNKEL (reference sequence). CDR3 DNA sequence: TGTGCCAGCAGCCAATGGCTAGCGGGGGGGTTCAATGAGCAGTTCTTC. Its translation is CASSQWLAGGFNEQFF.

V gene TRBV24-1 combines with J gene TRBJ2-1; the D gene is possibly TRBD2 (6 bases). Germline assignment: CDR1 KGHDR and CDR2 SFDVKD. Trimming took 3 bases from V and 7 from J, leaving 15 bases between them. CDR3 length: 15 amino acids. The CDR3 nucleotides read TGTGCCACCAGTGATACGGGACTTCGTGGGAATGAGCAGTTCTTC. Encoded protein: CATSDTGLRGNEQFF.

This clone occurred once. V is TRBV3-1 (or the pseudogene TRBV3-2) and J is TRBJ1-2; 10 bases line up with TRBD1. V lost 2 bases and J lost 8; bases outside the gene matches: 5. CDR3 size: 14 residues. Germline CDR1 is LGHDT and CDR2 is YNNKEL (reference sequence). The chain's CDR3 is CASSQRQGAQGYTF. The CDR3 DNA sequence: TGTGCCAGCAGCCAAAGACAGGGGGCTCAGGGCTACACCTTC.

This chain joins TRBV6-6 and TRBJ1-6; 8 bases agree with TRBD1. V dropped 1 base and J dropped 7; count of bases not matched to a gene: 6. The CDR3 is made up of 16 amino acids. The germline V gene has CDR1 MNHNY and CDR2 SVGAGI (reference sequence). This CDR3 reads CASSYFRTGKNSPLHF. The CDR3 DNA is TGTGCCAGCAGTTACTTTAGGACAGGGAAGAATTCACCCCTCCACTTT.

About this clone: The sample carries other DNA sequences with the same CDR3. CDR3 residues: CASRLLAGGAKNIQYF. The CDR3 coding sequence is TGTGCCAGCAGGCTATTAGCGGGGGGAGCCAAAAACATTCAGTACTTC. The chain is built from TRBV2 and TRBJ2-4; 10 bases are a match to TRBD2. This CDR3 has 16 amino acids. Germline V gene data show CDR1 as SNHLY and CDR2 as FYNNEI. After removal of 6 bases from V and 0 bases from J, the junction contained 5 bases not matched to a gene. Using reference TRBV2 and TRBJ2-4 for the parts outside the CDR3, the full variable domain is EPEVTQTPSHQVTQMGQEVILRCVPISNHLYFYWYRQILGQKVEFLVSFYNNEISEKSEIFDDQFSVERPDGSNFTLKIRSTKLEDSAMYFCASRLLAGGAKNIQYFGAGTRLSVL.

The rearrangement joins TRBV7-2 to TRBJ2-2; D is uncertain. The V end was cut by 6 bases, the J end by 5 bases, with 10 bases between. Germline-derived CDR1 and CDR2 are SGHTA and FQGNSA. This CDR3 spans 13 amino acids. This CDR3 is CASSPMRTGELFF. As DNA, the CDR3 is TGTGCCAGCAGTCCGATGAGGACCGGGGAGCTGTTTTTT.

A remark on this clone: The junction shows a germline mismatch at one end, possibly a read error. CDR3 in amino acids: CASRLDGNQPQHF. CDR3 nucleotide sequence: TGTGCCAGCAGGTTAGACGGGAATCAGCCCCAGCATTTT. This chain links TRBV12-3 or TRBV12-4 with TRBJ1-5; D is unclear. This CDR3 is built from 13 residues.

This clone was detected once. The chain couples TRBV3-1 (or the pseudogene TRBV3-2) to TRBJ2-7, with 7 bases that match TRBD1. The CDR3 covers 15 residues. Germline assignment: CDR1 LGHDT and CDR2 YNNKEL (reference sequence). V was pared by 0 bases and J by 6 bases, with 8 bases of the junction left unmatched. The CDR3 loop is CASSQDLGQEREQYF. CDR3 DNA sequence: TGTGCCAGCAGCCAAGATCTCGGACAGGAACGCGAGCAGTACTTC.

The V gene is TRBV9, the J gene TRBJ2-1, with D maybe TRBD2 (6 bases). Germline lookup yields CDR1 SGDLS and CDR2 YYNGEE. Trimming stripped 4 bases from V and 8 bases from J, with 16 bases between. The CDR3 extends over 14 amino acids. The CDR3, as DNA: TGTGCCAGCAGCCGGGTGACTAGGGGCGATGAGCAGTTCTTC. Its translation: CASSRVTRGDEQFF.

A single count supports this clone. The chain carries TRBV29-1 and TRBJ2-5, with 11 bases identical to TRBD2. V lost 7 bases to trimming and J lost 5 bases; unmatched junction nucleotides: 9. The germline V gene encodes CDR1 SQVTM and CDR2 ANQGSEA. This CDR3 has 14 residues. The CDR3 coding sequence is TGCAGCGCCTCGGGACTAGCGGTTTATGAGACCCAGTACTTC. As protein: CSASGLAVYETQYF.

The chain is built from TRBV7-3 and TRBJ2-1; the match to TRBD2 covers 12 bases. Germline assignment: CDR1 SGHTA and CDR2 FQGTGA. This CDR3 contains 20 residues. V shed 1 base and J 2 bases; nucleotides not matched to a gene: 12. CDR3 sequence: CASSLSGGALAGGPYNEQFF. CDR3 sequence (DNA): TGTGCCAGCAGCTTAAGTGGAGGGGCGCTAGCGGGGGGGCCCTACAATGAGCAGTTCTTC.

V is TRBV18 and J is TRBJ2-1, with D possibly being TRBD1 (5 bases). The CDR3 runs 16 residues. Trimming shortened V by 7 bases and J by 0 bases, and 16 bases separated the two germline ends. CDR1 KGHSH and CDR2 LQKENI come from the germline V gene. CDR3 sequence (DNA): TGTGCCAGCTTATCGCAGGGCACGAGCTCCTACAATGAGCAGTTCTTC. It specifies CASLSQGTSSYNEQFF.

The V and J genes are TRBV5-6 and TRBJ2-5; TRBD2 agrees at 15 bases. CDR3 length: 17 amino acids. Germline lookup yields CDR1 SGHDT and CDR2 YYEEEE. The junction had 4 bases not matched to a gene; V was cut back by 0 bases and J by 4 bases. The CDR3 spells CASSLVGLAGGRETQYF. The DNA for the CDR3 is TGTGCCAGCAGCTTGGTAGGACTAGCGGGGGGGCGAGAGACCCAGTACTTC. The variable domain in full, completed from reference TRBV5-6 and TRBJ2-5, reads DAGVTQSPTHLIKTRGQQVTLRCSPKSGHDTVSWYQQALGQGPQFIFQYYEEEERQRGNFPDRFSGHQFPNYSSELNVNALLLGDSALYLCASSLVGLAGGRETQYFGPGTRLLVL.

The rearrangement links TRBV9 to TRBJ2-5, with TRBD1 identical over 10 bases. CDR1 SGDLS and CDR2 YYNGEE come from the germline V gene. This CDR3 has 15 residues. The junction had 7 bases not matched to a gene; V was cut back by 3 bases and J by 5 bases. CDR3 protein: CASSGTGGYRETQYF. In DNA, the CDR3 is TGTGCCAGCAGCGGGACAGGGGGTTATCGGGAGACCCAGTACTTC.

The V and J genes are TRBV29-1 and TRBJ2-7; perhaps TRBD2 as D (7 bases). CDR1 is SQVTM, CDR2 ANQGSEA, per germline. This CDR3 spans 16 amino acids. The V end lost 0 bases, the J end lost 7 bases, and 22 bases lay between the germline ends. The CDR3 DNA follows: TGCAGCGTTGAAGAGTCTGGGTCGGGGGGCGGGTTTGAGCAGTACTTC. Amino acid sequence: CSVEESGSGGGFEQYF.

V gene TRBV7-2 combines with J gene TRBJ2-2, with 10 nucleotides matching TRBD2. The CDR3 loop spans 17 amino acids. Germline CDR1 is SGHTA and CDR2 is FQGNSA. V was clipped by 2 bases and J by 4 bases; unmatched bases: 7. CDR3 nucleotide sequence: TGTGCCAGCAGCTTATTATACCTAGCGGGGGTCACCGGGGAGCTGTTTTTT. It is translated as CASSLLYLAGVTGELFF.

This chain joins TRBV6-5 and TRBJ1-6; D remains unclear. Deletions cut 6 bases from V and 0 bases from J, with 9 bases between. Germline CDR1 MNHEY, CDR2 SVGAGI. The CDR3 extends over 15 amino acids. The DNA for the CDR3 is TGTGCCAGCAGACTAGAGAGCTCCTATAATTCACCCCTCCACTTT. Translation: CASRLESSYNSPLHF.

This chain uses TRBV5-5 with TRBJ2-7, with TRBD1 matching 7 bases. The germline V gene encodes CDR1 SGHKS and CDR2 YYEKEE (reference sequence). This CDR3 spans 14 amino acids. V lost 1 base and J lost 5; bases outside the gene matches: 6. The CDR3 region has the DNA TGTGCCAGCAGCTTGATGGGACAGATCAACGAGCAGTACTTC. Its translation is CASSLMGQINEQYF. Complete variable domain (other parts from reference TRBV5-5 and TRBJ2-7): DAGVTQSPTHLIKTRGQQVTLRCSPISGHKSVSWYQQVLGQGPQFIFQYYEKEERGRGNFPDRFSARQFPNYSSELNVNALLLGDSALYLCASSLMGQINEQYFGPGTRLTVT.

CDR3 in amino acids: CASSWLNNEQFF. In DNA, the CDR3 is TGCGCCAGCAGCTGGCTTAACAATGAGCAGTTCTTC. The V gene is TRBV5-1, the J gene TRBJ2-1; no clear D. Germline CDR1 is SGHRS and CDR2 is YFSETQ. CDR3 size: 12 residues. V lost 3 bases, J lost 5 bases, and 6 bases lay in between.

V is TRBV2 and J is TRBJ2-3; 8 bases fit TRBD2. With 4 bases clipped from V and 6 bases from J, the junction kept 0 bases outside the gene matches. CDR1 SNHLY and CDR2 FYNNEI come from the germline V gene. There are 12 residues in the CDR3. CDR3 sequence (DNA): TGTGCCAGCAGTGGGACTAGCGATACGCAGTATTTT. Its translation is CASSGTSDTQYF.

The V and J genes are TRBV30 and TRBJ1-1; the D gene is possibly TRBD1 (5 bases). CDR1 is GTSNPN, CDR2 SVGIG, per germline (reference sequence). V was pared by 4 bases and J by 0 bases, with 12 bases between. This CDR3 spans 14 amino acids. Written as DNA, the CDR3 is TGTGCCTGGAATCAGGGCAGGTTGAACACTGAAGCTTTCTTT. Its translation: CAWNQGRLNTEAFF.

The rearrangement links TRBV23-1 to TRBJ1-6, with a weak D call TRBD1 (6 bases). TRBV23-1 is treated as an ORF (open reading frame) with a function not yet certain. The CDR3 totals 16 residues. V lost 7 bases, J lost 7 bases, and 20 bases lay in between. CDR3 coding DNA: TGCGCCAGCATCCCCGTTTCAGGGGAAGGGAATTCACCCCTCCACTTT. This gives the protein CASIPVSGEGNSPLHF.

The V gene is TRBV2, the J gene TRBJ2-5, with 7 bases fitting TRBD2. Per germline, CDR1 SNHLY and CDR2 FYNNEI. The V segment lost 3 bases and the J segment 1 base; nucleotides outside the gene matches: 8. This CDR3 has 16 amino acids. The CDR3 DNA reads as TGTGCCAGCAGTGATCGGGTCGGGGGGACCCAAGAGACCCAGTACTTC. This translates into CASSDRVGGTQETQYF.